What follows is one T cell receptor (beta chain) and its context. A read error may produce the germline difference seen at one junction end. The CDR3 has 13 amino acids. Staff drew around 10 milliliters of peripheral blood from each donor. The sample originates from a study of blood T cells in healthy people across ages. A J-beta primer mix and a sample-barcoded 5' primer were used in a second PCR of roughly 6 to 12 cycles. TCRdb re-called the 5' RACE reads with MiXCR, one entry per CDR3 protein. Among roughly 1,500,000 distinct CDR3 sequences, about 31% were seen once, and the ten largest hold 11%. The chain joins TRBV12-3 or TRBV12-4 to TRBJ2-1; no clear D gene. This TCR came from a woman in her 30s in good health. Source material: blood. Written as DNA, the CDR3 is TGTGCCAGCAGTTTAGCTCGATACAGTGAGCAGTTCTTC. Encoded protein: CASSLARYSEQFF.